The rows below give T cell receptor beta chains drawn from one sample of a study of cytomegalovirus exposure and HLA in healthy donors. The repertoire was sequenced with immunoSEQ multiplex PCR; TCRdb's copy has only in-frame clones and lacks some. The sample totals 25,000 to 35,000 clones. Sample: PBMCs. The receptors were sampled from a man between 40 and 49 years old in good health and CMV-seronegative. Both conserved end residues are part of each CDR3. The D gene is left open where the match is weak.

CAWSLAGRDNEQFF TGTGCCTGGAGTTTAGCGGGACGAGACAATGAGCAGTTCTTC TRBV30 TRBD2 TRBJ2-1
CATSRQGHTEAFF TGTGCCACCAGCAGGCAGGGGCACACTGAAGCTTTCTTT TRBV15 NA TRBJ1-1
CASSLLAGVEQFF TGTGCTAGCAGCTTACTAGCGGGAGTTGAGCAGTTCTTC TRBV7-7 TRBD2 TRBJ2-1
CASRKQGMNTEAFF TGTGCCAGCAGGAAACAGGGTATGAACACTGAAGCTTTCTTT TRBV6-5 NA TRBJ1-1
CASSQRTGGSNTEAFF TGTGCCAGCAGCCAGAGGACAGGGGGCTCGAACACTGAAGCTTTCTTT TRBV7-9 TRBD1 TRBJ1-1
CASSQAGRGRYEQYF TGCGCCAGCAGCCAAGCGGGCAGGGGGCGCTACGAGCAGTACTTC TRBV4-1 TRBD1 TRBJ2-7
CASSPSGQDILWTF TGTGCCAGCTCACCCTCGGGACAGGATATTTTGTGGACCTTC TRBV18 TRBD1 TRBJ1-2
CASSDTGAYEQYF TGTGCCAGCAGTGATACAGGGGCCTACGAGCAGTACTTC TRBV6-5 TRBD1 TRBJ2-7
CASRGDRPHGYTF TGTGCCAGCAGAGGTGACAGACCCCATGGCTACACCTTC TRBV6-1 NA TRBJ1-2
CASSQDETRLAYEQYF TGTGCCAGCAGCCAAGATGAAACTAGACTTGCCTACGAGCAGTACTTC TRBV4-2 NA TRBJ2-7
CASSDHWSYTEAFF TGTGCCAGCAGTGACCATTGGAGTTACACTGAAGCTTTCTTT TRBV2 NA TRBJ1-1
CASSERSSGYNEQFF TGTGCCAGCAGTGAACGCTCTAGCGGCTACAATGAGCAGTTCTTC TRBV25-1 TRBD2 TRBJ2-1
CASRKTGTEAFF TGTGCCAGCAGGAAGACAGGGACTGAAGCTTTCTTT TRBV27 TRBD1 TRBJ1-1
CASSSTTGAREQYF TGTGCCAGCAGTTCAACTACAGGGGCGAGGGAGCAGTACTTC TRBV7-9 TRBD1 TRBJ2-7
CSVEEQTNTGELFF TGCAGCGTTGAAGAACAAACGAACACCGGGGAGCTGTTTTTT TRBV29-1 NA TRBJ2-2
CASSPDSGGGLYEQYF TGTGCCAGCAGCCCAGACTCAGGGGGCGGTCTTTACGAGCAGTACTTC TRBV7-3 TRBD1 TRBJ2-7
CASSPVQGAETEAFF TGTGCCAGCAGTCCTGTACAGGGGGCAGAGACTGAAGCTTTCTTT TRBV6-5 TRBD1 TRBJ1-1
CASSFGQGALYGYTF TGTGCCAGCAGCTTTGGTCAGGGGGCCCTCTATGGCTACACCTTC TRBV7-9 TRBD1 TRBJ1-2
CASSPPLTGGGYTF TGTGCCAGCTCACCTCCGCTGACAGGGGGCGGCTACACCTTC TRBV18 TRBD1 TRBJ1-2
CASSLPRDRGLGANVLTF TGTGCCAGCAGTTTACCACGGGACAGGGGGCTTGGGGCCAACGTCCTGACTTTC TRBV27 TRBD1 TRBJ2-6
CASSPTGESYEQYF TGCGCCAGCAGCCCGACAGGGGAATCCTACGAGCAGTACTTC TRBV4-3 TRBD1 TRBJ2-7
CATLRGGLSGNTIYF TGTGCCACTCTAAGGGGGGGACTCTCTGGAAACACCATATATTTT TRBV7-9 NA TRBJ1-3
CASSLVSGSGRALEQYF TGTGCCAGCAGCTTAGTATCGGGTAGCGGGAGAGCGCTCGAGCAGTACTTC TRBV7-2 TRBD2 TRBJ2-7
CASSAPRQVSSSYNEQFF TGTGCCAGCAGCGCCCCGCGACAGGTTTCGAGCTCCTACAATGAGCAGTTCTTC TRBV9 NA TRBJ2-1
CASLGQGVPYEQYF TGTGCCAGCCTGGGACAGGGAGTTCCGTACGAGCAGTACTTC TRBV5-6 TRBD1 TRBJ2-7
CASSLRATGRYGYTF TGTGCCAGCAGCTTGAGGGCGACAGGCCGCTATGGCTACACCTTC TRBV7-2 NA TRBJ1-2
CAWSGQAGNTIYF TGTGCCTGGAGTGGACAAGCTGGAAACACCATATATTTT TRBV30 NA TRBJ1-3
CATADSSAVMNTEAFF TGTGCCACAGCGGACAGTTCCGCCGTCATGAACACTGAAGCTTTCTTT TRBV4-2 NA TRBJ1-1
CASSAGTERMNTEAFF TGTGCCAGCAGCGCGGGGACAGAGAGAATGAACACTGAAGCTTTCTTT TRBV5-4 TRBD1 TRBJ1-1
CASSWGQGGQETQYF TGCGCCAGCAGCTGGGGACAGGGAGGACAAGAGACCCAGTACTTC TRBV5-1 TRBD1 TRBJ2-5
CASSELAFYGYTF TGTGCCAGCAGTGAACTGGCCTTCTATGGCTACACCTTC TRBV6-1 NA TRBJ1-2
CASTAGGPGYTF TGTGCCAGCACAGCGGGAGGGCCGGGCTACACCTTC TRBV6-5 NA TRBJ1-2